Each of the 24 T cell receptor beta chains below was sequenced from the same sample in a study of T cell responses to AZD1222 COVID-19 vaccine. The method was immunoSEQ multiplex PCR; TCRdb's version includes in-frame clones alone and lacks a portion of them. The sample includes tens of thousands of clones, about 88% of them seen just once. Sequencing used peripheral blood, obtained 28 days after the second AZD1222 dose. The receptors were gathered from an adult who received the AZD1222 COVID-19 vaccine.

The V and J genes are TRBV6-5 and TRBJ1-2; D possibly corresponds to TRBD1 (6 bases). V was shortened by 7 bases and J by 5 bases, with 11 bases between the two germline ends. Germline-derived CDR1 and CDR2 are MNHEY and SVGAGI. This CDR3 has 12 residues. CDR3 sequence: CASTSGAYGYTF. CDR3 DNA sequence: TGTGCCAGCACTTCAGGGGCGTATGGCTACACCTTC.

This chain connects TRBV10-2 to TRBJ1-5; D might be TRBD1 (6 bases). CDR1 and CDR2 from the germline V gene are WSHSY and SAAADI. The CDR3 is 13 residues long. V was cut by 6 bases and J by 6 bases, with 12 bases left in between. In nucleotides, the CDR3 is TGCGCCAGCAGGCCGGCAGGGGCTCAGCCCCAGCATTTT. It is translated as CASRPAGAQPQHF.

This sequence joins TRBV11-1 and TRBJ2-7; 9 bases map to TRBD1. This CDR3 has 14 amino acids. V trimming: 1 base; J trimming: 6 bases; junction bases outside the gene matches: 4. Germline values: CDR1 SGHAT, CDR2 FQDESV (reference sequence). CDR3 DNA sequence: TGTGCCAGCAGCTTAGGACAGGGGGTCTTCGAGCAGTACTTC. As protein: CASSLGQGVFEQYF. Filled out from reference TRBV11-1 and TRBJ2-7, the complete variable domain reads EAEVAQSPRYKITEKSQAVAFWCDPISGHATLYWYRQILGQGPELLVQFQDESVVDDSQLPKDRFSAERLKGVDSTLKIQPAELGDSAMYLCASSLGQGVFEQYFGPGTRLTVT.

The chain couples TRBV6-2 or TRBV6-3 to TRBJ2-7; 14 bases fit TRBD2. Trimming removed 5 bases from V and 1 base from J; junction bases left unmatched: 1. Germline lookup yields CDR1 MNHEY and CDR2 SVGEGT. The length of the CDR3 is 15 residues. The CDR3 DNA follows: TGTGCCAGCAGTGGGACTAGCGGGGGTTCCTACGAGCAGTACTTC. It specifies CASSGTSGGSYEQYF.

In this sample, this clone turned up once. This chain joins TRBV6-5 and TRBJ2-5; TRBD1 aligns across 7 bases. Unmatched junction bases numbered 4, after V lost 7 bases and J lost 2 bases. The CDR3 sequence is 13 residues long. Germline-derived CDR1 and CDR2 are MNHEY and SVGAGI. The CDR3 DNA reads as TGTGCCAGCACGCGCAGGGGGCAAGAGACCCAGTACTTC. It codes for CASTRRGQETQYF.

This rearrangement joins TRBV18 to TRBJ1-6; possibly TRBD1 for D (6 bases). Germline assignment: CDR1 KGHSH and CDR2 LQKENI. The CDR3 spans 18 residues. V lost 2 bases and J 7 bases, leaving 21 bases between the germline ends. DNA of the CDR3: TGTGCCAGCTCACCATTGGAACAGGGAAAGCTCGGGAATTCACCCCTCCACTTT. This sequence encodes CASSPLEQGKLGNSPLHF.

This chain uses TRBV5-1 with TRBJ2-1; a possible D gene is TRBD2 (6 bases). V lost 4 bases, J lost 0 bases, and 11 bases lay in between. This CDR3 has 15 residues. CDR1 is SGHRS, CDR2 YFSETQ, per germline. CDR3 in amino acids: CASSALGGSYNEQFF. DNA for the CDR3: TGCGCCAGCAGCGCCTTGGGGGGCTCCTACAATGAGCAGTTCTTC.

The V call is TRBV7-2, the J call TRBJ1-1; D remains unclear. Germline CDR1 is SGHTA and CDR2 is FQGNSA. The CDR3 runs to 15 residues. With 7 bases removed from V and 1 base from J, the gap between germline ends came to 16 bases. The CDR3 DNA sequence: TGTGCCAGCATTACTGCTCCCCGGGGGAACACTGAAGCTTTCTTT. Encoded protein: CASITAPRGNTEAFF.

The gene calls are TRBV21-1 and TRBJ2-3; whether TRBD1, the table's D call, matches the DNA was not checked. TRBV21-1 is a pseudogene segment. The CDR3 is 14 amino acids. The CDR3: CASSKEKTGDTQYF. CDR3 DNA: TGTGCCAGCAGCAAAGAAAAGACAGGAGATACGCAGTATTTT.

V and J are TRBV30 and TRBJ2-2; D remains ambiguous. CDR3 length: 13 amino acids. Trimming left V 0 bases short and J 3 bases short, with 5 bases between. CDR1 GTSNPN and CDR2 SVGIG come from the germline V gene (reference sequence). The CDR3 sequence is CAWSVVDTGELFF. CDR3 nucleotides: TGTGCCTGGAGTGTAGTGGACACCGGGGAGCTGTTTTTT.

This chain uses TRBV12-3 or TRBV12-4 with TRBJ1-2; D might be TRBD1 (6 bases). This CDR3 is 13 amino acids long. V was cut by 2 bases and J by 8 bases, with 12 bases left in between. The chain's CDR3 is CASSLLGGLGYTF. The CDR3 DNA reads TGTGCCAGCAGTTTACTGGGGGGCTTGGGCTACACCTTC.

This clone was seen a handful of times. The chain recombines TRBV19 with TRBJ1-1; D not certain. CDR1 LNHDA and CDR2 SQIVND come from the germline V gene (reference sequence). Deletions cut 3 bases from V and 3 bases from J, with 14 bases between. There are 15 residues in the CDR3. The CDR3 region has the DNA TGTGCCAGTAGTATCTCCAGTCAATCGCACACTGAAGCTTTCTTT. Its translation: CASSISSQSHTEAFF.

The chain recombines TRBV4-3 with TRBJ2-7; 7 bases line up with TRBD1. CDR1 and CDR2 (germline): LGHNA, YSLEER. The CDR3 has 13 amino acids. V was clipped by 3 bases and J by 3 bases; unmatched bases: 2. In nucleotides, the CDR3 is TGCGCCAGCAGCCAGGGACAGTTCTACGAGCAGTACTTC. Residues: CASSQGQFYEQYF.

This chain connects TRBV7-2 to TRBJ2-7; 11 bases match TRBD2. J was trimmed by 1 base and V by 5 bases; bases with no gene match: 10. CDR3 length equals 17 residues. Looked up from germline, CDR1 is SGHTA and CDR2 is FQGNSA. In DNA, the CDR3 is TGTGCCAGCAGCCCCGGGATAGCGGGGGGGCAGTCCTACGAGCAGTACTTC. Protein: CASSPGIAGGQSYEQYF. The full variable domain, rest sourced from reference TRBV7-2 and TRBJ2-7, is GAGVSQSPSNKVTEKGKDVELRCDPISGHTALYWYRQSLGQGLEFLIYFQGNSAPDKSGLPSDRFSAERTGGSVSTLTIQRTQQEDSAVYLCASSPGIAGGQSYEQYFGPGTRLTVT.

This clone was counted only a few times. The chain carries TRBV15 and TRBJ2-1, with a tentative D call TRBD2 (6 bases). Germline V lookup: CDR1 LNHNV, CDR2 YYDKDF (reference sequence). V dropped 0 bases and J dropped 8 bases, with 17 bases sitting between them. The CDR3 sequence is 16 residues long. DNA for the CDR3: TGTGCCACCAGCAGAGATGGGGGGTTTCTGGGCGATGAGCAGTTCTTC. Translating gives CATSRDGGFLGDEQFF.

V and J are TRBV6-2 or TRBV6-3 and TRBJ2-2; tentative D call: TRBD1 (5 bases). The V gene lost 4 bases and the J gene lost 0 bases, with 9 bases spanning the gap. CDR1 is MNHEY, CDR2 SVGEGT, per germline. CDR3 length: 15 amino acids. The DNA of the CDR3 is TGTGCCAGCAGTTTCCACAGGACGAACACCGGGGAGCTGTTTTTT. Its translation: CASSFHRTNTGELFF.

The rearrangement links TRBV3-1 (or the pseudogene TRBV3-2) to TRBJ1-3, with D uncertain. Trimming cost V 1 base and J 2 bases, with 12 bases left between them. Germline-derived CDR1 and CDR2 are LGHDT and YNNKEL (reference sequence). This CDR3 spans 16 amino acids. CDR3 region: CASSQGAPITGNTIYF. Written as DNA, the CDR3 is TGTGCCAGCAGCCAAGGGGCACCTATCACTGGAAACACCATATATTTT.

V gene TRBV5-4 combines with J gene TRBJ2-3, with 7 bases matching TRBD2. The germline V gene has CDR1 SGHNT and CDR2 YYREEE (reference sequence). V dropped 0 bases and J dropped 3; count of bases not matched to a gene: 1. There are 14 residues in the CDR3. This CDR3 reads CASSLAAGTDTQYF. DNA for the CDR3: TGTGCCAGCAGCTTGGCAGCGGGAACAGATACGCAGTATTTT.

The rearrangement links TRBV24-1 to TRBJ2-3; D gene ambiguous. This CDR3 has 13 amino acids. The V end lost 7 bases, the J end lost 1 base, and 8 bases lay between the germline ends. CDR1 and CDR2 (germline): KGHDR, SFDVKD. CDR3 coding DNA: TGTGCCACCAGACCAGCCGGCACAGATACGCAGTATTTT. This sequence encodes CATRPAGTDTQYF.

The genes are TRBV11-1 and TRBJ2-2, with no clear D. With 6 bases removed from V and 7 bases from J, the gap between germline ends came to 12 bases. CDR1 and CDR2 from the germline V gene are SGHAT and FQDESV (reference sequence). The CDR3 sequence is 13 residues long. The CDR3 loop is CASSYSPGGELFF. CDR3 coding DNA: TGTGCCAGCAGTTACTCCCCGGGCGGGGAGCTGTTTTTT.

The gene calls are TRBV27 and TRBJ2-6; either TRBD1 or TRBD2 may fit D (5 bases each). This CDR3 is 17 amino acids long. V was trimmed by 5 bases and J by 2 bases, leaving 16 bases between them. Germline V gene data show CDR1 as MNHEY and CDR2 as SMNVEV (reference sequence). The chain's CDR3 is CASSPLKGRAGANVLTF. The CDR3 DNA reads TGTGCCAGCAGTCCTCTAAAGGGGCGGGCTGGGGCCAACGTCCTGACTTTC.

The gene calls are TRBV11-2 and TRBJ1-2; tentatively, D is TRBD1 (5 bases). With 2 bases removed from V and 2 bases from J, the gap between germline ends came to 18 bases. The CDR3 consists of 17 residues. The V gene's germline CDR1 is SGHAT and CDR2 FQNNGV. The CDR3: CASSLIGRRDPNYGYTF. CDR3 coding DNA: TGTGCCAGCAGCTTAATTGGGAGAAGGGACCCAAACTATGGCTACACCTTC.

This chain joins TRBV28 and TRBJ1-2, with D possibly being TRBD1 (6 bases). The CDR3 loop spans 12 amino acids. V was clipped by 5 bases and J by 13 bases, with 17 bases between them. In germline, CDR1 is MDHEN, CDR2 SYDVKM. The DNA of the CDR3 is TGTGCCAGCAGTCTTAGAGGGGGGCCCCTCACCTTC. As protein: CASSLRGGPLTF.

This clone was recorded only once. The chain links TRBV12-5 to TRBJ1-2, with D unresolved. CDR1 is LGHNT and CDR2 is FRNRAP in the germline V gene. This CDR3 has 13 amino acids. V lost 3 bases, J lost 4 bases, and 9 bases lay in between. The CDR3 protein is CASGFGLGYGYTF. The CDR3 region has the DNA TGTGCTAGTGGTTTCGGCCTGGGCTATGGCTACACCTTC.